This T cell receptor beta chain is from a study of memory CD4+ T cells and cytomegalovirus serostatus. As for the study in general: This sample comes from healthy Belgian adults, about nine CMV seropositive, approximately 24 seronegative. General study results and limits: 67 of 164 known CMV-associated TCRbeta sequences appeared in CD4+ memory. The CMV-associated TCR signature appears largely within the CD4+ memory repertoire.

As concerns this clone: The antigen remains undetermined.

The CDR3 has 16 amino acids. The germline gives CDR1 MNHNS, CDR2 SASEGT. Trimming pared 2 bases from V and 0 bases from J, leaving 8 bases between. The sort gate was single viable CD3+CD4+CD8-CD45RO+ cells for memory CD4+ T cells. Serostatus was set by detecting CMV pp150, pp28, p38, p52 IgG. TCRdb's table, derived via immunoSEQ multiplex PCR, lists solely in-frame clones and lacks some. The sample contains some 45,000 clones, around 74% of which appear only once. This receptor was obtained from an adult in good health and CMV-seropositive. The chain couples TRBV6-1 to TRBJ1-6, with D unclear. Sequenced: memory CD4+ T cells from blood. This CDR3 reads CASSENSRSYNSPLHF. The CDR3 DNA reads as TGTGCCAGCAGTGAAAACAGTCGCTCCTATAATTCACCCCTCCACTTT.